The 20 T cell receptor beta chains given below trace back to one sample, sequenced in a study of T-cell memory formation after mild COVID-19. TCRdb redid the calling of the 5' RACE reads with MiXCR, one entry per CDR3 protein. This table has 400,000 to 500,000 distinct CDR3 sequences, approximately 20% appearing once. Sequenced: PBMCs or a T cell subset sorted from them (not recorded which). The receptors were sampled from an adult woman who had mild COVID-19 (a few samples of this study predate the infection). Cell type and time point are not known.

The V and J genes are TRBV4-1 and TRBJ1-1; D remains unclear. Germline CDR1 reads MGHRA; CDR2 reads YSYEKL. The CDR3 runs to 13 residues. V was cut by 1 base and J by 7 bases, with 10 bases left in between. The CDR3 spells CASSQVGDREAFF. The CDR3 coding sequence is TGCGCCAGCAGCCAAGTGGGAGACCGTGAAGCTTTCTTT.

The CDR3 loop is CASSSGTSAYNEQFF. CDR3 coding DNA: TGTGCCAGTAGTAGTGGGACTAGCGCCTACAATGAGCAGTTCTTC. The V call is TRBV19, the J call TRBJ2-1; 10 bases are a match to TRBD2. The V and J ends lost 4 bases and 2 bases, in that order; junction bases with no gene match: 2. CDR1 LNHDA and CDR2 SQIVND come from the germline V gene (reference sequence). The CDR3 has 15 residues. Complete variable domain (other parts from reference TRBV19 and TRBJ2-1): DGGITQSPKYLFRKEGQNVTLSCEQNLNHDAMYWYRQDPGQGLRLIYYSQIVNDFQKGDIAEGYSVSREKKESFPLTVTSAQKNPTAFYLCASSSGTSAYNEQFFGPGTRLTVL.

V and J are TRBV2 and TRBJ1-1; 7 nucleotides line up with TRBD1. J lost 3 bases, V lost 7 bases, and 5 bases had no gene match. Germline V gives CDR1 SNHLY, CDR2 FYNNEI. The CDR3 covers 13 residues. This CDR3 is CASTRDSYTEAFF. CDR3 coding DNA: TGTGCCAGCACCCGGGACAGTTACACTGAAGCTTTCTTT.

The chain employs TRBV7-3 and TRBJ2-1, with 13 bases aligning to TRBD2. V shed 0 bases, J shed 9 bases, and the junction held 23 bases outside the gene matches. Germline V gene data show CDR1 as SGHTA and CDR2 as FQGTGA. The CDR3 is 22 amino acids. The DNA for the CDR3 is TGTGCCAGCAGCTTAACAGGGGGACTAGCGGGATCGCAGATCCTCTTCGGTAGTGAGCAGTTCTTC. Translated: CASSLTGGLAGSQILFGSEQFF.

In this sample, this clonotype turned up a few times. This chain joins TRBV24-1 and TRBJ2-5; 10 positions agree with TRBD1. Per the germline V gene, CDR1 is KGHDR and CDR2 is SFDVKD. The V and J ends lost 4 bases and 5 bases, in that order; junction bases with no gene match: 9. The CDR3 loop spans 16 amino acids. The CDR3 region has the DNA TGTGCCACCAGTGACCCCCTGACAGGGGGCGGTGAGACCCAGTACTTC. It translates to CATSDPLTGGGETQYF.

This clonotype was detected a few times. The V and J genes are TRBV7-9 and TRBJ2-5; D is unresolved. Germline loops: CDR1 SEHNR, CDR2 FQNEAQ (reference sequence). CDR3 size: 12 residues. V lost 4 bases and J lost 5, with 8 bases in between. DNA for the CDR3: TGTGCCAGCAGCTCCCCATTGGAGACCCAGTACTTC. This translates into CASSSPLETQYF.

The V call is TRBV7-2, the J call TRBJ2-6; TRBD1 matches at 7 bases. Trimming took 2 bases from V and 0 from J; bases not matched to a gene: 7. Germline values: CDR1 SGHTA, CDR2 FQGNSA. The CDR3 contains 18 residues. In nucleotides, the CDR3 is TGTGCCAGCAGCTTATGGGGGACAGCCGACTCTGGGGCCAACGTCCTGACTTTC. Translating gives CASSLWGTADSGANVLTF.

The chain combines TRBV9 with TRBJ1-5; D remains ambiguous. The CDR3 sequence is 14 residues long. In germline, CDR1 is SGDLS, CDR2 YYNGEE. Trimming removed 0 bases from V and 5 bases from J, with 9 bases in between. CDR3 protein: CASSVDSSDQPQHF. CDR3 sequence (DNA): TGTGCCAGCAGCGTAGACTCGAGCGATCAGCCCCAGCATTTT.

This chain uses TRBV19 with TRBJ2-7; 9 positions match TRBD2. The CDR3 length is 15 residues. Germline CDR1 and CDR2: LNHDA and SQIVND (reference sequence). V lost 2 bases, J lost 2 bases, and 4 bases stayed unmatched. The CDR3 DNA sequence: TGTGCCAGTAGTATAAGAGCGGGAGGAGCCTACGAGCAGTACTTC. Its protein is CASSIRAGGAYEQYF.

This clonotype was found many times. This sequence joins TRBV5-5 and TRBJ2-1; D unresolved. V lost 0 bases to trimming and J lost 4 bases, with 11 bases between them. This CDR3 is 15 amino acids long. CDR1 is SGHKS, CDR2 YYEKEE, per germline (reference sequence). The CDR3 DNA follows: TGTGCCAGCAGCTTGGCTGGCGGAATTTACAATGAGCAGTTCTTC. Protein: CASSLAGGIYNEQFF.

The chain joins TRBV6-2 or TRBV6-3 to TRBJ2-1; 16 bases are shared with TRBD2. From germline, CDR1 is MNHEY and CDR2 SVGEGT. V dropped 11 bases and J dropped 3; count of bases not matched to a gene: 4. This CDR3 contains 15 residues. The CDR3, as DNA: TGTGCCGCGGGACTAGCGGGAGGGCTCTACAATGAGCAGTTCTTC. Translating it yields CAAGLAGGLYNEQFF.

This clonotype was counted only a few times. The chain employs TRBV14 and TRBJ2-2; D may be TRBD1 (6 bases). The CDR3 runs to 18 residues. Per germline, CDR1 SGHDN and CDR2 FVKESK. V lost 4 bases, J lost 3 bases, and 21 bases lay in between. In DNA form, the CDR3 reads TGTGCCAGCAGCCTCGGACTGAGGGGGAAAGGCGACACCGGGGAGCTGTTTTTT. It is translated as CASSLGLRGKGDTGELFF.

The gene calls are TRBV24-1 and TRBJ1-5, with D possibly being TRBD1 (6 bases). Germline CDR1 is KGHDR and CDR2 is SFDVKD. This CDR3 comprises 16 residues. V gave up 4 bases and J gave up 7 bases, with 19 bases separating them. The CDR3 is CATSEGLGKGVQPQHF. As DNA, the CDR3 is TGTGCCACCAGTGAGGGGTTAGGGAAGGGGGTACAGCCCCAGCATTTT.

The V and J genes are TRBV2 and TRBJ2-7; the match to TRBD2 covers 7 bases. CDR1 is SNHLY, CDR2 FYNNEI, per germline. This CDR3 is built from 12 residues. Unmatched junction bases numbered 4, after V lost 8 bases and J lost 3 bases. CDR3 residues: CASASSGYEQYF. DNA for the CDR3: TGTGCCAGCGCCTCTAGCGGCTACGAGCAGTACTTC.

This clonotype was detected only a few times. The chain couples TRBV7-6 to TRBJ2-2; D unresolved. V lost 5 bases and J lost 6, with 22 bases in between. Germline loops: CDR1 SGHVS, CDR2 FNYEAQ. This CDR3 comprises 17 residues. The CDR3 DNA sequence: TGTGCCAGCAGCCCATTGGGGTGGTATGAGGATGCCGGGGAGCTGTTTTTT. Protein product: CASSPLGWYEDAGELFF.

The chain links TRBV3-1 to TRBJ2-1; D gene ambiguous. The CDR3 is 12 residues long. Germline V gene data show CDR1 as LGHDT and CDR2 as YNNKEL (reference sequence). V was shortened by 0 bases and J by 12 bases, with 9 bases between the two germline ends. The CDR3 DNA sequence: TGTGCCAGCAGCCAAGATTTCAGCAGGCAGTTCTTC. This codes for CASSQDFSRQFF.

This clonotype has only a few counts. This chain links TRBV3-1 with TRBJ2-7; D is unresolved. CDR1 is LGHDT and CDR2 is YNNKEL in the germline V gene (reference sequence). V gave up 1 base and J gave up 9 bases, with 7 bases separating them. The CDR3 has 11 residues. In nucleotides, the CDR3 is TGTGCCAGCAGCCAAGCAAGCCGGCAGTACTTC. It codes for CASSQASRQYF.

The chain joins TRBV4-2 to TRBJ1-5; D gene uncertain. V was clipped by 1 base and J by 2 bases, with 12 bases between them. The CDR3 is 16 amino acids. Germline CDR1 is LGHNA and CDR2 is YNFKEQ. CDR3: CASSQGDVNGNQPQHF. CDR3 in DNA: TGTGCCAGCAGCCAAGGGGATGTAAATGGCAATCAGCCCCAGCATTTT.

This clonotype has only a few counts. The chain has TRBV4-1 and TRBJ2-7, with D maybe TRBD1 (6 bases). V lost 3 bases to trimming and J lost 5 bases, with 14 bases between them. CDR3 size: 14 residues. Germline V lookup: CDR1 MGHRA, CDR2 YSYEKL. CDR3 in amino acids: CASSHGARTDEQYF. The CDR3 DNA is TGCGCCAGCAGCCATGGAGCAAGGACAGACGAGCAGTACTTC.

J is TRBJ2-7 and V is TRBV19, with D hard to call. This CDR3 contains 15 residues. Deletions cut 5 bases from V and 5 bases from J, with 19 bases between. Germline V gene lookup returns CDR1 LNHDA and CDR2 SQIVND (reference sequence). CDR3: CASSDPVGLENEQYF. DNA for the CDR3: TGTGCCAGTAGTGATCCGGTGGGGTTGGAGAACGAGCAGTACTTC.